These T cell receptor beta chains were read from a single sample in a study of control samples from healthy donors and cancer patients. Assay used: immunoSEQ multiplex PCR; TCRdb lists only in-frame clones, some missing. This sample carries roughly 200,000 clones, just under 95% of them seen once, and the ten largest clones take over 1.1%. The specimen sequenced was blood. Source of these receptors: a young man in good health. CDR3s include the opening cysteine and the closing phenylalanine or tryptophan. D genes are given only for firm matches. Size values are once, few and many counts, or a class for expanded clones, and some rows have none.

clone_size	v_call	j_call	d_call	cdr3_nt	cdr3_aa
.	TRBV5-5	TRBJ2-5	TRBD2	TGTGCCAGCAGCTCGGGGACTAGCGGGGGGTTGTACCAAGAGACCCAGTACTTC	CASSSGTSGGLYQETQYF
.	TRBV15	TRBJ1-1	.	TGTGCCACCAGCAGAGTCGAGAACACTGAAGCTTTCTTT	CATSRVENTEAFF
.	TRBV10-3	TRBJ2-7	.	TGTGCCATCAGTGGTCCCCTCGGCTACGAGCAGTACTTC	CAISGPLGYEQYF
.	TRBV19	TRBJ1-1	.	TGTGCCAGTAGTGGCCCGGGGGGGACTGAAGCTTTCTTT	CASSGPGGTEAFF
.	TRBV3-1/TRBV3-2	TRBJ2-1	TRBD2	TGTGCCAGCAGTCCTAGCGGGGGGACCTACAATGAGCAGTTCTTC	CASSPSGGTYNEQFF
.	TRBV6-5	TRBJ1-2	TRBD1	TGTGCCAGCCTCGGACAGGCACCTGCTTCTGATGGCTACACCTTC	CASLGQAPASDGYTF
once	TRBV6-6	TRBJ2-1	TRBD1	TGTGCCGTAACCGGGACAGGGCTTACCGAGGTGTTCTTC	CAVTGTGLTEVFF
.	TRBV19	TRBJ1-3	.	TGTGCCAGTAGTCCCTCGACGGGTTGGGGAAACACCATATATTTT	CASSPSTGWGNTIYF
.	TRBV10-1	TRBJ2-2	.	TGCGCCAGCAGTGAGGTCCGCCGCAGGGGCGGGGAGCTGTTTTTT	CASSEVRRRGGELFF
.	TRBV6-1	TRBJ1-4	.	TGTGCCAGCAGTGAAGCGTCGGGGCACCCCCTCGCTAAGACGTTTTTT	CASSEASGHPLAKTFF
.	TRBV5-1	TRBJ2-5	.	TGCGCCAGCAGACAGCAAGAGACCCAGTACTTC	CASRQQETQYF
.	TRBV18	TRBJ2-5	.	TGTGCCAGCTCACCCGACAGACAAGAGACCCAGTACTTC	CASSPDRQETQYF
.	TRBV10-3	TRBJ1-1	.	TGTGCCATCAGTGTACGTGACAGGAACACTGAAGCTTTCTTT	CAISVRDRNTEAFF
.	TRBV5-6	TRBJ2-2	TRBD1	TGTGCCAGCAGCTTGGGACAGGGAAACACCGGGGAGCTGTTTTTT	CASSLGQGNTGELFF
.	TRBV4-1	TRBJ1-4	TRBD1	TGCGCCAGCAGCTTTAGACAGGGGGCGAGCGAAAAACTGTTTTTT	CASSFRQGASEKLFF